The 12 T cell receptor beta chains below come from one sample, sequenced in a study of blood T cell repertoires in COVID-19. This table comes from immunoSEQ multiplex PCR, and its TCRdb copy is limited to in-frame clones, with some not included. The sample has 150,000 to 200,000 clones; 80% to 95% are singletons. Source material: peripheral blood. Every receptor here comes from a woman between 45 and 65 years old with acute or convalescent COVID-19.

V is TRBV11-2 and J is TRBJ2-2; perhaps TRBD1 as D (6 bases). Trimming removed 1 base at V and 5 bases at J, with 8 bases between. Germline V lookup: CDR1 SGHAT, CDR2 FQNNGV. The CDR3 contains 14 residues. DNA of the CDR3: TGTGCCAGCAGCTTAGTGGGGGCAACCGGGGAGCTGTTTTTT. Translating it yields CASSLVGATGELFF.

This chain connects TRBV7-9 to TRBJ1-2; TRBD1 might be the D (6 bases). The CDR3 totals 14 residues. V gave up 6 bases and J gave up 2 bases, with 13 bases separating them. The V gene's germline CDR1 is SEHNR and CDR2 FQNEAQ (reference sequence). The CDR3 nucleotides read TGTGCCAGCAGGGTGACAGGAACCAACTATGGCTACACCTTC. Protein: CASRVTGTNYGYTF.

This sequence joins TRBV12-3 or TRBV12-4 and TRBJ1-1; D not resolved. The length of the CDR3 is 13 residues. V dropped 4 bases and J dropped 1 base, with 7 bases sitting between them. The DNA of the CDR3 is TGTGCCAGCAGTTCCGGGTCGAACACTGAAGCTTTCTTT. Encoded protein: CASSSGSNTEAFF.

This chain uses TRBV5-1 with TRBJ2-7; the match to TRBD1 covers 7 bases. Germline trimming cut 4 bases from V and 6 bases from J; bases unmatched to any gene: 10. The CDR3 consists of 14 residues. CDR1 SGHRS and CDR2 YFSETQ come from the germline V gene. This CDR3 is CASSVTGSSLEQYF. The CDR3 DNA reads as TGCGCCAGCAGCGTGACAGGGAGTTCCCTCGAGCAGTACTTC.

This clone was observed a single time. V is TRBV6-5 and J is TRBJ2-5, with D possibly being TRBD2 (5 bases). V lost 5 bases, J lost 5 bases, and 12 bases lay in between. Germline-derived CDR1 and CDR2 are MNHEY and SVGAGI. The CDR3 is 13 residues long. Here the CDR3 reads CASSRRWEETQYF. The CDR3 nucleotides are TGTGCCAGCAGTCGAAGGTGGGAGGAGACCCAGTACTTC.

The gene calls are TRBV29-1 and TRBJ2-3, with 10 bases matching TRBD2. Germline V lookup: CDR1 SQVTM, CDR2 ANQGSEA. J gave up 3 bases and V 7 bases, and 13 bases lay outside the gene matches. CDR3 length: 16 residues. CDR3 protein: CSAFSASGRATDTQYF. DNA for the CDR3: TGCAGCGCCTTCTCGGCTAGCGGGAGAGCTACAGATACGCAGTATTTT.

This clone was observed once. The V gene is TRBV29-1, the J gene TRBJ2-3, with D tentatively TRBD2 (5 bases). This CDR3 contains 15 residues. Trimming stripped 5 bases from V and 2 bases from J, with 17 bases between. The V gene's germline CDR1 is SQVTM and CDR2 ANQGSEA. The CDR3 DNA reads as TGCAGCGTTTCCTCCCCCAGCGGACTCACAGATACGCAGTATTTT. It translates to CSVSSPSGLTDTQYF.

The chain couples TRBV5-1 to TRBJ2-3, with D possibly matching TRBD2 (6 bases). Germline values: CDR1 SGHRS, CDR2 YFSETQ. The V end was cut by 6 bases, the J end by 2 bases, with 16 bases between. The CDR3 is 15 amino acids. The CDR3 region is CASTLDGSPTDTQYF. The DNA for the CDR3 is TGCGCCAGCACCCTTGACGGGAGCCCCACAGATACGCAGTATTTT.

J is TRBJ2-3 and V is TRBV25-1; a weak D match, TRBD1 (6 bases). Germline V lookup: CDR1 MGHDK, CDR2 SYGVNS. The CDR3 contains 13 residues. With 2 bases removed from V and 8 bases from J, the gap between germline ends came to 11 bases. The CDR3 nucleotides read TGTGCCAGCAGTGAACCAGGGGTAGGTACGCAGTATTTT. This encodes CASSEPGVGTQYF.

The table lists this clone with a count of one. The chain combines TRBV10-2 with TRBJ2-7, with 9 bases that match TRBD1. This CDR3 spans 13 amino acids. Germline V CDR1 and CDR2: WSHSY, SAAADI. V was pared by 7 bases and J by 9 bases, with 10 bases of the junction left unmatched. CDR3 sequence (DNA): TGCGCCAGCAACAGGGGGCAACGTTCAGTGCAGTACTTC. Amino acids: CASNRGQRSVQYF.

The rearrangement links TRBV28 to TRBJ2-5; TRBD2 matches at 7 bases. Germline CDR1 is MDHEN and CDR2 is SYDVKM. The CDR3 covers 20 residues. J was trimmed by 5 bases and V by 3 bases; bases with no gene match: 24. Written as DNA, the CDR3 is TGTGCCAGCAGTTTTAGTACCAGGGCTTACAGCGGGGTCCTGGGGGAGACCCAGTACTTC. This sequence encodes CASSFSTRAYSGVLGETQYF.

The chain employs TRBV6-5 and TRBJ2-7, with 8 bases aligning to TRBD2. V shed 5 bases and J 2 bases; nucleotides not matched to a gene: 8. The CDR3 totals 15 residues. Germline CDR1 is MNHEY and CDR2 is SVGAGI. The CDR3 here is CASSLTSGSTYEQYF. In nucleotides, the CDR3 is TGTGCCAGCAGTCTAACTAGCGGAAGCACCTACGAGCAGTACTTC.